This T cell receptor (beta chain) was recorded in a study of cytotoxic CD8 clonotypes in ibrutinib-treated CLL. Study overall: Roughly 24 partial and 2 complete responses; at median 68 months, 14 remitted, roughly 12 progressed.

Whole-study findings and limits: At progression, clonality fell back toward baseline after rising at ibrutinib response. There were few public clonotypes, and on treatment they contracted or stayed stable.

The protocol was immunoSEQ multiplex PCR, while the TCRdb copy is restricted to in-frame clones and leaves out a portion. This table holds tens of thousands of clones, approximately 90% found once. Remarks on this clone: Its antigen is still unknown.

The CDR3 is 17 residues long. Germline CDR1 is MNHNS and CDR2 is SASEGT. The trim removed 2 bases at V and 0 bases at J, leaving 9 bases unmatched. This clonotype was obtained from a human donor with chronic lymphocytic leukemia. The chain carries TRBV6-1 and TRBJ2-5; 7 bases fit TRBD2. Sequencing used PBMCs, obtained after 12 months of ibrutinib treatment. DNA of the CDR3: TGTGCCAGCAGTGAAAGGCTGGGGAGGGTGTACCAAGAGACCCAGTACTTC. Translation: CASSERLGRVYQETQYF.